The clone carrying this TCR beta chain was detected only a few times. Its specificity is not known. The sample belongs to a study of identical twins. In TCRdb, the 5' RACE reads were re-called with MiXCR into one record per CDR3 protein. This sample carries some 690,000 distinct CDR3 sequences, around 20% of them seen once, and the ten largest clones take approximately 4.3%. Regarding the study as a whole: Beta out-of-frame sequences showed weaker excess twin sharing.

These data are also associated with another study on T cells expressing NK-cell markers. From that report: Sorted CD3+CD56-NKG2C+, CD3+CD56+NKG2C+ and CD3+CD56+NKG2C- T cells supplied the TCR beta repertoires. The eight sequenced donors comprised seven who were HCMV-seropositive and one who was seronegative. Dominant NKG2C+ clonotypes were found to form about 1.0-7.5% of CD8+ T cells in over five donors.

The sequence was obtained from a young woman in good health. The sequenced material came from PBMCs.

CDR3 nucleotide sequence: TGTGCCAGCAGTTACTCCCGGGGCCACCTTTACTATGGCTACACCTTC. It encodes CASSYSRGHLYYGYTF. V gene TRBV6-5 combines with J gene TRBJ1-2; D possibly corresponds to TRBD1 (5 bases). Germline V CDR1 and CDR2: MNHEY, SVGAGI. The V and J ends lost 0 bases and 3 bases respectively, with 14 bases between them. CDR3 length: 16 amino acids.